The 14 T cell receptor beta chains presented below share a single source sample, sequenced in a study of blood T cell repertoires in COVID-19. TCRdb's table, derived via immunoSEQ multiplex PCR, lists solely in-frame clones and lacks some. The data hold roughly 200,000 clones, with more than 80% observed a single time. The material sequenced was peripheral blood. The receptors were gathered from a woman between 40 and 55 years old with COVID-19, enrolled during active disease.

The V gene is TRBV3-1 (or the pseudogene TRBV3-2), the J gene TRBJ2-5, with 8 bases lining up with TRBD2. CDR3 length: 15 amino acids. The V and J ends lost 0 bases and 2 bases, in that order; junction bases with no gene match: 2. The V gene's germline CDR1 is LGHDT and CDR2 YNNKEL (reference sequence). Written as DNA, the CDR3 is TGTGCCAGCAGCCAAGACCGGGGGGGTCAAGAGACCCAGTACTTC. Translated: CASSQDRGGQETQYF.

The V call is TRBV6-5, the J call TRBJ2-2; possibly TRBD2 for D (5 bases). Germline CDR1 MNHEY, CDR2 SVGAGI. The CDR3 has 14 amino acids. Between the trimmed V and J ends, which lost 4 bases and 4 bases, there was a span of 10 bases. CDR3 sequence: CASSSGIPTGELFF. The CDR3 DNA is TGTGCCAGCAGTTCCGGGATTCCCACCGGGGAGCTGTTTTTT.

The J gene is TRBJ2-1, the V gene TRBV14; a possible D gene is TRBD2 (6 bases). The CDR3 length is 14 residues. Germline-derived CDR1 and CDR2 are SGHDN and FVKESK. V was trimmed by 1 base and J by 10 bases, leaving 14 bases between them. CDR3 sequence (DNA): TGTGCCAGCAGCCAAGGACTAGTAGTGGGGGAGCAGTTCTTC. Protein: CASSQGLVVGEQFF. Full variable domain (missing parts from reference TRBV14 and TRBJ2-1): EAGVTQFPSHSVIEKGQTVTLRCDPISGHDNLYWYRRVMGKEIKFLLHFVKESKQDESGMPNNRFLAERTGGTYSTLKVQPAELEDSGVYFCASSQGLVVGEQFFGPGTRLTVL.

The chain has TRBV7-3 and TRBJ2-3, with 8 bases aligning to TRBD2. J lost 4 bases, V lost 6 bases, and 9 bases had no gene match. From germline, CDR1 is SGHTA and CDR2 FQGTGA. The CDR3 runs 15 residues. CDR3 in amino acids: CASSKSGGLSDTQYF. In DNA, the CDR3 is TGTGCCAGCAGTAAGAGCGGGGGCCTTTCAGATACGCAGTATTTT. The full variable domain, rest sourced from reference TRBV7-3 and TRBJ2-3, is GAGVSQTPSNKVTEKGKYVELRCDPISGHTALYWYRQSLGQGPEFLIYFQGTGAADDSGLPNDRFFAVRPEGSVSTLKIQRTERGDSAVYLCASSKSGGLSDTQYFGPGTRLTVL.

CDR3 region: CASSLRWRGEKLFF. The CDR3 nucleotides are TGTGCCAGCAGCCTCCGGTGGCGCGGTGAAAAACTGTTTTTT. V is TRBV27 and J is TRBJ1-4, with D uncertain. The CDR3 has 14 amino acids. The germline CDR1 and CDR2 sequences are MNHEY and SMNVEV (reference sequence). Trimming removed 6 bases at V and 7 bases at J, with 15 bases between.

This clone has just a few counts. At one end the junction does not follow the germline gene, possibly because of a read error. V is TRBV7-7 and J is TRBJ2-7, with D tentatively TRBD2 (6 bases). CDR1 is SSHAT and CDR2 is FNYEAQ in the germline V gene (reference sequence). The CDR3 spans 12 residues. CDR3 sequence: CASSLAAREQYF. For the CDR3, the DNA is TGTGCTAGCAGCTTAGCGGCCCGCGAGCAGTACTTC.

V is TRBV2 and J is TRBJ1-5; D remains ambiguous. The CDR3 totals 15 residues. The V end was cut by 3 bases, the J end by 3 bases, with 12 bases between. The germline CDR1 and CDR2 sequences are SNHLY and FYNNEI. The CDR3 DNA reads as TGTGCCAGCAGTGATCTTGGCGGCCACAATCAGCCCCAGCATTTT. Its protein is CASSDLGGHNQPQHF.

The rearrangement uses TRBV7-2 and TRBJ1-2; D may be TRBD1 (5 bases). The CDR3 is 15 residues long. Trimming left V 2 bases short and J 3 bases short, with 13 bases between. Germline CDR1 and CDR2: SGHTA and FQGNSA. As DNA, the CDR3 is TGTGCCAGCAGCTTACTCGGGGCGGGAGACTATGGCTACACCTTC. Translating gives CASSLLGAGDYGYTF.

This chain links TRBV28 with TRBJ2-2; 8 bases map to TRBD2. V lost 5 bases to trimming and J lost 6 bases; unmatched junction nucleotides: 14. Germline lookup yields CDR1 MDHEN and CDR2 SYDVKM. CDR3 length equals 17 residues. The CDR3 nucleotides are TGTGCCAGCAGTAGCGAATCCGGGACTAGATGGTCCGGGGAGCTGTTTTTT. It codes for CASSSESGTRWSGELFF.

The V and J genes are TRBV21-1 and TRBJ1-2. TRBV21-1 is a pseudogene. The CDR3 is made up of 13 amino acids. CDR3 nucleotide sequence: TGTGCCAGCAGCAAGAGTGGGGGGAATGGCTACACCTTC. It codes for CASSKSGGNGYTF.

Only a few counts were recorded for this clone. V usage is TRBV14 and J usage is TRBJ1-1; D remains unclear. V lost 1 base, J lost 1 base, and 7 bases lay in between. The V gene's germline CDR1 is SGHDN and CDR2 FVKESK. There are 14 residues in the CDR3. The CDR3 DNA follows: TGTGCCAGCAGCCAAGGACGGGGGAACACTGAAGCTTTCTTT. Amino acid sequence: CASSQGRGNTEAFF.

The chain employs TRBV11-2 and TRBJ2-2; the match to TRBD2 covers 8 bases. The V gene's germline CDR1 is SGHAT and CDR2 FQNNGV. V lost 3 bases, J lost 9 bases, and 12 bases stayed unmatched. This CDR3 is 16 amino acids long. Here the CDR3 reads CASSFSGTVEGRELFF. The CDR3 DNA reads TGTGCCAGCAGCTTTAGCGGGACGGTGGAAGGGAGGGAGCTGTTTTTT.

The count of this clone is one. V gene TRBV5-5 combines with J gene TRBJ1-5; 11 bases agree with TRBD1. Looked up from germline, CDR1 is SGHKS and CDR2 is YYEKEE (reference sequence). The CDR3 is 15 amino acids. The J segment lost 6 bases and the V segment lost 5 bases, leaving 7 bases of the junction unmatched. The CDR3 coding sequence is TGTGCCAGCAGACCCGGACAGGGGGCATTTCAGCCCCAGCATTTT. Protein: CASRPGQGAFQPQHF.

The J gene is TRBJ2-1, the V gene TRBV7-9; tentative D call: TRBD2 (6 bases). V lost 5 bases and J lost 7, with 9 bases in between. This CDR3 has 12 amino acids. Germline-derived CDR1 and CDR2 are SEHNR and FQNEAQ (reference sequence). The CDR3 region has the DNA TGTGCCAGCAGCAATCTAGCGAATGAGCAGTTCTTC. This encodes CASSNLANEQFF.